One T cell receptor beta chain is described in this entry. This table comes from immunoSEQ multiplex PCR, and its TCRdb copy is limited to in-frame clones, with some not included. Among fewer than 55,000 clones, 89% were seen once, and the ten largest hold around 11%. These data originate in a study of CD4+ T cells in melanoma. The receptor was isolated from a human donor with melanoma. Sequences were obtained from peripheral blood.

This CDR3 is CASRTGGDYGYTF. CDR3 DNA sequence: TGTGCCAGCAGGACAGGGGGCGACTATGGCTACACCTTC. The chain employs TRBV27 and TRBJ1-2; 10 bases line up with TRBD1. The CDR3 covers 13 residues. Germline CDR1 MNHEY, CDR2 SMNVEV (reference sequence). Trimming cost V 6 bases and J 3 bases; bases outside gene matches: 1.